The rows below give T cell receptor beta chains drawn from one sample of a study of cytomegalovirus exposure and HLA in healthy donors. The repertoire was sequenced with immunoSEQ multiplex PCR; TCRdb's copy has only in-frame clones and lacks some. Of approximately 100,000 clones listed, around 77% were seen once; the top ten hold about a tenth. What was sequenced was PBMCs. All receptors come from a man between 35 and 55 years old in good health and CMV-seropositive. CDR3s include the opening cysteine and the closing phenylalanine or tryptophan. The D gene is left open where the match is weak. For some rows the clone size is stated as once, few or many, or as a class when expanded; others skip it.

j_call: TRBJ2-7; v_call: TRBV10-3; d_call: TRBD1; clone_size: few; cdr3_nt: TGTGCCATCAGTGACAGGACAGGGGCCTACGAGCAGTACTTC; cdr3_aa: CAISDRTGAYEQYF
j_call: TRBJ1-1; v_call: TRBV7-9; d_call: TRBD1; clone_size: .; cdr3_nt: TGTGCCAGCAGCTTACAGGGGGCAGGCACTGAAGCTTTCTTT; cdr3_aa: CASSLQGAGTEAFF
j_call: TRBJ2-7; v_call: TRBV7-2; d_call: TRBD1; clone_size: .; cdr3_nt: TGTGCCCGCAGCTTACGCCCTCACCGGGACAGAACCTACGAGCAGTACTTC; cdr3_aa: CARSLRPHRDRTYEQYF
j_call: TRBJ2-7; v_call: TRBV11-3; d_call: .; clone_size: .; cdr3_nt: TGTGCCAGCAGCTTAGAGGGGGAGGACGAGCAGTACTTC; cdr3_aa: CASSLEGEDEQYF
j_call: TRBJ1-5; v_call: TRBV18; d_call: .; clone_size: .; cdr3_nt: TGTGCCAGCTCACCTGCGAGCGGGGGGCAGCCCCAGCATTTT; cdr3_aa: CASSPASGGQPQHF
j_call: TRBJ2-3; v_call: TRBV5-1; d_call: .; clone_size: .; cdr3_nt: TGCGCCAGCAGGGGGGCCACCTCAGGAGATACGCAGTATTTT; cdr3_aa: CASRGATSGDTQYF
j_call: TRBJ1-2; v_call: TRBV7-8; d_call: .; clone_size: .; cdr3_nt: TGTGCCAGCAGCTTAGAAAGACACGGGACTAACACCTTC; cdr3_aa: CASSLERHGTNTF
j_call: TRBJ2-7; v_call: TRBV7-2; d_call: TRBD2; clone_size: .; cdr3_nt: TGTGCCAGCAGCTTAGGGGCTAGCGGGGGGACATTCTACGAGCAGTACTTC; cdr3_aa: CASSLGASGGTFYEQYF
j_call: TRBJ2-5; v_call: TRBV7-6; d_call: TRBD1; clone_size: .; cdr3_nt: TGTGCCAGCAGCTTATGGCGGCAGGGGGCCTTATCGGAGACCCAGTACTTC; cdr3_aa: CASSLWRQGALSETQYF
j_call: TRBJ2-3; v_call: TRBV4-1; d_call: TRBD2; clone_size: .; cdr3_nt: TGCGCCAGCAGCCAAGTTATGGGGGGGTCGGACCATACGCAGTATTTT; cdr3_aa: CASSQVMGGSDHTQYF
j_call: TRBJ2-2; v_call: TRBV11-3; d_call: .; clone_size: .; cdr3_nt: TGTGCCAGCAGCTCTCAGGGGTTCACCGGGGAGCTGTTTTTT; cdr3_aa: CASSSQGFTGELFF
j_call: TRBJ2-7; v_call: TRBV6-5; d_call: TRBD1; clone_size: .; cdr3_nt: TGTGCCACCGGGACAGACCCCGAGCAGTACTTC; cdr3_aa: CATGTDPEQYF
j_call: TRBJ2-2; v_call: TRBV21-1; d_call: .; clone_size: .; cdr3_nt: TGTGCCAGCAGCGGATCTCGACAGGGGGCTAGGGGGGAGCTGTTTTTT; cdr3_aa: CASSGSRQGARGELFF
j_call: TRBJ1-1; v_call: TRBV7-9; d_call: TRBD1; clone_size: .; cdr3_nt: TGTGCCAGCAGCTCGGGACAGGTGAACACTGAAGCTTTCTTT; cdr3_aa: CASSSGQVNTEAFF
j_call: TRBJ2-3; v_call: TRBV27; d_call: .; clone_size: .; cdr3_nt: TGTGCCAGCAGTTCCGGGCGGGGATTCACAGATACGCAGTATTTT; cdr3_aa: CASSSGRGFTDTQYF
j_call: TRBJ2-2; v_call: TRBV4-1; d_call: .; clone_size: .; cdr3_nt: TGCGCCAGCAGCCAAGTGGTGGGGAGCACCGGGGAGCTGTTTTTT; cdr3_aa: CASSQVVGSTGELFF
j_call: TRBJ2-5; v_call: TRBV5-6; d_call: TRBD1; clone_size: few; cdr3_nt: TGTGCCAGCAGAAGGACAGGGCCAGAGACCCAGTACTTC; cdr3_aa: CASRRTGPETQYF
j_call: TRBJ2-2; v_call: TRBV7-7; d_call: .; clone_size: .; cdr3_nt: TGTGCTAGCAGCTTAGCGCAGGCCACCGGGGAGCTGTTTTTT; cdr3_aa: CASSLAQATGELFF
j_call: TRBJ1-1; v_call: TRBV2; d_call: .; clone_size: .; cdr3_nt: TGTGCCAGCAGTGACGCCAATATGCGAGCTTTCTTT; cdr3_aa: CASSDANMRAFF
j_call: TRBJ2-3; v_call: TRBV6-6; d_call: TRBD2; clone_size: .; cdr3_nt: TGTGCCAGCAGTTACACAGCGGGGGGACCCCATCCCCATTTT; cdr3_aa: CASSYTAGGPHPHF
j_call: TRBJ1-1; v_call: TRBV28; d_call: .; clone_size: .; cdr3_nt: TGTGCCAGCAGTGCCCTCGGGGGTTTGAACACTGAAGCTTTCTTT; cdr3_aa: CASSALGGLNTEAFF
j_call: TRBJ2-3; v_call: TRBV5-1; d_call: .; clone_size: few; cdr3_nt: TGCGCCAGCAGCTTGGTGGGCCAACTCGGAGATACGCAGTATTTT; cdr3_aa: CASSLVGQLGDTQYF
j_call: TRBJ2-7; v_call: TRBV5-6; d_call: TRBD1; clone_size: few; cdr3_nt: TGTGCCACTAGGAGCTGGACAGGGGCCTACGAGCAGTACTTC; cdr3_aa: CATRSWTGAYEQYF
j_call: TRBJ1-1; v_call: TRBV6-4; d_call: TRBD1; clone_size: .; cdr3_nt: TGTGCCAGCAGAGACCTAGACAGGGTTGGCACTGAAGCTTTCTTT; cdr3_aa: CASRDLDRVGTEAFF
j_call: TRBJ2-1; v_call: TRBV19; d_call: TRBD1; clone_size: .; cdr3_nt: TGTGCCAGTAGTATAACAGGGGCTGCGGATGAGCAGTTCTTC; cdr3_aa: CASSITGAADEQFF
j_call: TRBJ2-7; v_call: TRBV7-2; d_call: TRBD1; clone_size: .; cdr3_nt: TGTGCCAGCAGCTTAGGGGGGCCAGGGGGCCACGTACCACCCGAGCAGTACTTC; cdr3_aa: CASSLGGPGGHVPPEQYF
j_call: TRBJ2-1; v_call: TRBV5-1; d_call: TRBD1; clone_size: .; cdr3_nt: TGCGCCAGCAGCCCTGGGGTCAGGGGGCGAGACAATGAGCAGTTCTTC; cdr3_aa: CASSPGVRGRDNEQFF
j_call: TRBJ2-5; v_call: TRBV7-2; d_call: .; clone_size: .; cdr3_nt: TGTGCCAGCAGCCAAGGGGGGGCGGCGGGGGAGACCCAGTACTTC; cdr3_aa: CASSQGGAAGETQYF
j_call: TRBJ2-7; v_call: TRBV7-6; d_call: .; clone_size: .; cdr3_nt: TGTGCCAGCAGCTTAGGCCAGGGGCAAAACTACGAGCAGTACTTC; cdr3_aa: CASSLGQGQNYEQYF
j_call: TRBJ1-4; v_call: TRBV28; d_call: .; clone_size: .; cdr3_nt: TGTGCCAGCAGTTCCCATCCGCCCGGGGCTAATGAAAAACTGTTTTTT; cdr3_aa: CASSSHPPGANEKLFF
j_call: TRBJ1-5; v_call: TRBV19; d_call: .; clone_size: .; cdr3_nt: TGTGCCAGTAAAGAGACATCCGGCAATCAGCCCCAGCATTTT; cdr3_aa: CASKETSGNQPQHF
j_call: TRBJ2-1; v_call: TRBV7-2; d_call: TRBD2; clone_size: .; cdr3_nt: TGTGCCAGCAGCTTAGTTGCGGGGGTGGATGAGCAGTTCTTC; cdr3_aa: CASSLVAGVDEQFF
j_call: TRBJ2-1; v_call: TRBV7-8; d_call: .; clone_size: .; cdr3_nt: TGTGCCAGCAGCCGCCCAGGGGATACTAACAATGAGCAGTTCTTC; cdr3_aa: CASSRPGDTNNEQFF
j_call: TRBJ1-6; v_call: TRBV14; d_call: .; clone_size: .; cdr3_nt: TGTGCCAGCAGCCAATTTGGGGGGGGTTCACCCCTCCACTTT; cdr3_aa: CASSQFGGGSPLHF
j_call: TRBJ2-6; v_call: TRBV10-3; d_call: TRBD1; clone_size: .; cdr3_nt: TGTGCCATCGGGACAGGGGGCTCTGGGGCCAACGGCCTGACTTTC; cdr3_aa: CAIGTGGSGANGLTF
j_call: TRBJ2-5; v_call: TRBV7-2; d_call: .; clone_size: .; cdr3_nt: TGTGCCAGCAGCTTAAACCGCGGGGAAACGGAGACCCAGTACTTC; cdr3_aa: CASSLNRGETETQYF
j_call: TRBJ2-7; v_call: TRBV18; d_call: TRBD1; clone_size: .; cdr3_nt: TGTGCCAGCTCACCAGAGACAGGGTGGTACGAGCAGTACTTC; cdr3_aa: CASSPETGWYEQYF
j_call: TRBJ1-1; v_call: TRBV7-2; d_call: .; clone_size: .; cdr3_nt: TGTGCCAGCAGCTTAATTTCTTGGGGGGGACTGAACACTGAAGCTTTCTTT; cdr3_aa: CASSLISWGGLNTEAFF
j_call: TRBJ2-3; v_call: TRBV6-4; d_call: .; clone_size: once; cdr3_nt: TGTGCCAGCTTATCCGGAGGACCTAGCACAGATACGCAGTATTTT; cdr3_aa: CASLSGGPSTDTQYF
j_call: TRBJ1-2; v_call: TRBV5-4; d_call: TRBD1; clone_size: .; cdr3_nt: TGTGCCAGCAGCAGGACAGGGGATGGCTACACCTTC; cdr3_aa: CASSRTGDGYTF
j_call: TRBJ1-2; v_call: TRBV7-9; d_call: TRBD1; clone_size: .; cdr3_nt: TGTGCCAGCAGCGCATTGGGACAGGGGGCGCCCCGCTACACCTTC; cdr3_aa: CASSALGQGAPRYTF
j_call: TRBJ1-1; v_call: TRBV7-8; d_call: .; clone_size: .; cdr3_nt: TGTGCCAGCAGCTCGGCGACGGGGGACACTGAAGCTTTCTTT; cdr3_aa: CASSSATGDTEAFF
j_call: TRBJ1-5; v_call: TRBV6-1; d_call: .; clone_size: .; cdr3_nt: TGTGCCAGCAGTGAAGGCGGGCCCCAGCATTTT; cdr3_aa: CASSEGGPQHF
j_call: TRBJ2-4; v_call: TRBV7-2; d_call: .; clone_size: .; cdr3_nt: TGTGCCAGCAGCTTGGCGACATCAGACATTCAGTACTTC; cdr3_aa: CASSLATSDIQYF
j_call: TRBJ1-2; v_call: TRBV18; d_call: .; clone_size: .; cdr3_nt: TGTGCCAGCTCCCGTGGACAGAGTCAATATGGCTACACCTTC; cdr3_aa: CASSRGQSQYGYTF
j_call: TRBJ2-7; v_call: TRBV10-3; d_call: .; clone_size: .; cdr3_nt: TGTGCCACCCGGGGTTTTCTATCAGGCACCTACGAGCAGTACTTC; cdr3_aa: CATRGFLSGTYEQYF
j_call: TRBJ2-3; v_call: TRBV11-1; d_call: .; clone_size: .; cdr3_nt: TGTGCCAGCATAGAGTCACCTAGCACAGATACGCAGTATTTT; cdr3_aa: CASIESPSTDTQYF
j_call: TRBJ1-1; v_call: TRBV18; d_call: .; clone_size: few; cdr3_nt: TGTGCCAGCTCACTGGCGGGGGCCAACGAGGGTGAAGCTTTCTTT; cdr3_aa: CASSLAGANEGEAFF
j_call: TRBJ1-1; v_call: TRBV6-1; d_call: .; clone_size: few; cdr3_nt: TGTGCCAGCACCACACAGACAGGAAACACTGAAGCTTTCTTT; cdr3_aa: CASTTQTGNTEAFF
j_call: TRBJ2-5; v_call: TRBV28; d_call: TRBD2; clone_size: .; cdr3_nt: TGTGCCAGCCGATTCGGAGGGACTAGCGGCCAAGAGACCCAGTACTTC; cdr3_aa: CASRFGGTSGQETQYF